This T cell receptor (beta chain) was retrieved from a study of cytomegalovirus exposure and HLA in healthy donors. Overall study findings and caveats: What a later analysis reportedly showed was that an Asian-associated ancestry cluster had fewer N-insertions than the roughly 700-donor mean.

The study sampled nominally healthy donors, though unrecorded immune exposures were likely. In the case of this clone: The antigen remains undetermined.

Both 60 Vbeta primers and 13 Jbeta primers went into the PCR. Repertoires were generated with immunoSEQ multiplex PCR, while TCRdb's copy carries only in-frame clones and drops some. In the table there are some 200,000 clones, roughly 85% of which are singletons. The sequence derives from a woman between 18 and 29 years old in good health and CMV-seronegative. The sequencing sample was made of PBMCs.

CDR3 protein: CASRDTGTAKNIQYF. In nucleotides, the CDR3 is TGCGCCAGCAGGGACACAGGGACAGCCAAAAACATTCAGTACTTC. The V call is TRBV5-1, the J call TRBJ2-4; tentatively, D is TRBD1 (6 bases). The length of the CDR3 is 15 residues. Germline V CDR1 and CDR2: SGHRS, YFSETQ. Trimming pared 5 bases from V and 0 bases from J, leaving 12 bases between.